Given below is one T cell receptor (beta chain) in context. The sample is drawn from a study of cytomegalovirus exposure and HLA in healthy donors. PCR employed 60 Vbeta and 13 Jbeta primers. Repertoires were generated with immunoSEQ multiplex PCR, while TCRdb's copy carries only in-frame clones and drops some. Of about 140,000 clones listed, 70% to 90% are singletons. Germline-derived CDR1 and CDR2 are MRHNA and SNTAGT. The CDR3 runs 14 residues. V dropped 4 bases and J dropped 0; count of bases not matched to a gene: 2. The gene calls are TRBV6-4 and TRBJ2-7, with TRBD2 matching 8 bases. The sequenced sample consisted of PBMCs. This TCR was recovered from a man aged 50-60 years in good health and CMV-seronegative. CDR3 coding DNA: TGTGCCAGCAGTGTCGGGGGGGACTCCTACGAGCAGTACTTC. Its protein is CASSVGGDSYEQYF.